Sequencing of this T cell receptor (beta chain) was carried out in a study of a mutant IDH1 vaccine in newly diagnosed glioma. General study points: Alterations occurring in top peripheral T cell clonotypes seemed unrelated to pseudoprogression.

TCRdb's table, derived via immunoSEQ multiplex PCR, lists solely in-frame clones and lacks some. Of some 61,000 clones in the sample, roughly 85% were seen once. This clone was picked up one time. Its antigen is undetermined. The CDR3 has 17 amino acids. The J segment lost 1 base and the V segment lost 2 bases, leaving 10 bases of the junction unmatched. Germline CDR1 and CDR2: SGHNT and YYREEE (reference sequence). Time point of the sample: baseline, week 1 (first vaccination visit). Treatment here: pre-vaccination baseline after standard-of-care therapy. The TCR was taken from a man younger than 45 with glioma. This chain uses TRBV5-4 with TRBJ2-5; 8 nucleotides align to TRBD2. The sample here was PBMCs, taken from a glioma patient treated with radiotherapy, temozolomide or both. CDR3 residues: CASSFVGAGAGQETQYF. CDR3 in DNA: TGTGCCAGCAGCTTTGTAGGAGCGGGGGCCGGCCAAGAGACCCAGTACTTC. Based on the CDR3 plus reference TRBV5-4 and TRBJ2-5, the full variable domain is ETGVTQSPTHLIKTRGQQVTLRCSSQSGHNTVSWYQQALGQGPQFIFQYYREEENGRGNFPPRFSGLQFPNYSSELNVNALELDDSALYLCASSFVGAGAGQETQYFGPGTRLLVL.